The 3 T cell receptor beta chains below were found in one sample sequenced in a study of CD8 T cells in Susac syndrome. After extraction with the RNeasy kit, about 0.5 to 1 ug of the RNA was reverse transcribed using random hexamers. TCRdb passed the immunoSEQ multiplex PCR reads through MiXCR, listing each CDR3 protein once. In the table there are 200,000 to 300,000 distinct CDR3 sequences, roughly 95% of which are singletons. Sequenced sample: CD4+ T cells from PBMCs. Receptor source: a human donor with Susac syndrome.

The V call is TRBV4-2, the J call TRBJ2-1; 9 bases agree with TRBD2. V dropped 6 bases and J dropped 3; count of bases not matched to a gene: 9. The length of the CDR3 is 16 residues. Per the germline V gene, CDR1 is LGHNA and CDR2 is YNFKEQ. The CDR3: CASRERAGGNYNEQFF. The CDR3 DNA reads as TGTGCCAGCAGAGAGCGAGCGGGAGGCAACTACAATGAGCAGTTCTTC.

The V call is TRBV30, the J call TRBJ2-5, with D uncertain. Trimming pared 0 bases from V and 0 bases from J, leaving 11 bases between. Germline V CDR1 and CDR2: GTSNPN, SVGIG (reference sequence). The length of the CDR3 is 15 residues. The CDR3 spells CAWSVPSVYQETQYF. CDR3 nucleotide sequence: TGTGCCTGGAGTGTACCCTCAGTTTACCAAGAGACCCAGTACTTC.

J is TRBJ1-2 and V is TRBV28, with D possibly matching TRBD1 (5 bases). With 4 bases removed from V and 2 bases from J, the gap between germline ends came to 14 bases. Looked up from germline, CDR1 is MDHEN and CDR2 is SYDVKM. This CDR3 region has 15 residues. CDR3 in DNA: TGTGCCAGCAGTTCGCCGGGACCAACGAACTATGGCTACACCTTC. Amino acids: CASSSPGPTNYGYTF.